The present entry profiles one TCR beta chain with its context. The antigen remains unidentified. Single TCR cDNA molecules each had their own unique molecular identifier. TCRdb re-called the 5' RACE reads through MiXCR, storing one row per CDR3 protein. The data show around 87,000 distinct CDR3 sequences, approximately 12% seen once. Indicated time point: sample taken at primary tumor resection. Material for sequencing was whole RNA from tumor, nontumor lung or frozen PBMC, left unsorted. There were some 76 donors, all of them untreated patients with early-stage non-small cell lung cancer. This entry is derived from a study of spatial heterogeneity in lung cancer. Background on the study: On average, each unique TCR and UMI combination appeared more than ten times in raw reads.

Study outcomes and limitations: Ubiquitous expanded tumor TCRs appeared in blood more at resection than follow-up.

From germline, CDR1 is SGHRS and CDR2 YFSETQ. This CDR3 is 15 amino acids long. Deletions cut 2 bases from V and 4 bases from J, with 12 bases between. Specimen: PBMCs, collected at surgery. The genes are TRBV5-1 and TRBJ2-2; possible D gene TRBD1, 6 bases. This TCR derives from a male donor with early-stage non-small cell lung cancer. The CDR3 is CASSFWTDTTGELFF. The CDR3 DNA is TGCGCCAGCAGCTTTTGGACAGATACCACCGGGGAGCTGTTTTTT.